This T cell receptor beta chain emerged from a study of blood T cell repertoires in COVID-19. Germline V gives CDR1 LNHDA, CDR2 SQIVND (reference sequence). CDR3 length equals 14 residues. V lost 8 bases and J 0 bases, leaving 13 bases between the germline ends. Some clones are missing from TCRdb's copy, which holds only in-frame ones; the method was immunoSEQ multiplex PCR. The sample has approximately 300,000 clones, about 85% seen once. The sample taken for sequencing was peripheral blood. The chain links TRBV19 to TRBJ1-2, with a possible D match to TRBD1 (5 bases). This clonotype was sampled from a woman aged 45-59 years with active or convalescent COVID-19. CDR3 DNA sequence: TGTGCCAGTCGGGGCGGGAGTTCTAACTATGGCTACACCTTC. Translated: CASRGGSSNYGYTF.